The 14 T cell receptor beta chains reported below all come from one sample, sequenced in a study of response to subunit inactivated influenza vaccine. TCRdb processed the RT-PCR reads anew with MiXCR; each CDR3 protein has one entry. Among around 490,000 distinct CDR3 sequences listed, approximately 7.1% were seen once. The sample was PBMCs from blood, taken around 2 years after vaccination. The receptors shown here come from a man aged 50-75 years who received an inactivated influenza vaccine.

This clonotype was seen more than once but under ten times. The V call is TRBV7-2, the J call TRBJ1-1; TRBD1 might be the D (5 bases). The CDR3 spans 15 residues. The V and J ends lost 0 bases and 3 bases respectively, with 11 bases between them. Germline CDR1 and CDR2: SGHTA and FQGNSA. CDR3 loop: CASSLAQGFDTEAFF. In DNA, the CDR3 is TGTGCCAGCAGCTTAGCCCAGGGTTTTGACACTGAAGCTTTCTTT.

In this sample, this clonotype turned up many times. V gene TRBV4-3 combines with J gene TRBJ2-4; 9 nucleotides align to TRBD1. This CDR3 spans 17 amino acids. The J segment lost 6 bases and the V segment lost 3 bases, leaving 12 bases of the junction unmatched. From germline, CDR1 is LGHNA and CDR2 YSLEER. CDR3 residues: CASSHELLQGAGNIQYF. In DNA form, the CDR3 reads TGCGCCAGCAGCCACGAACTCTTACAGGGGGCGGGAAACATTCAGTACTTC.

A few counts support this clonotype. J is TRBJ2-2 and V is TRBV2; 10 bases are a match to TRBD2. Germline trimming cut 4 bases from V and 6 bases from J; bases unmatched to any gene: 11. From germline, CDR1 is SNHLY and CDR2 FYNNEI. This CDR3 contains 17 residues. The CDR3 DNA reads as TGTGCCAGCAGTGTAACTAGCGGGGTTACACGGGCCGGGGAGCTGTTTTTT. This translates into CASSVTSGVTRAGELFF.

The chain couples TRBV24-1 to TRBJ2-1; D gene unclear. The CDR3 sequence is 14 residues long. V lost 5 bases to trimming and J lost 3 bases, with 10 bases between them. Germline lookup yields CDR1 KGHDR and CDR2 SFDVKD. This CDR3 reads CATSASQIYNEQFF. The CDR3 DNA reads as TGTGCCACCAGTGCGAGCCAAATCTACAATGAGCAGTTCTTC.

This clonotype showed up just a few times. The CDR3 DNA reads as TGCAGTGCAGCACGGACAGGGGGTTTTTCACCCCTCCACTTT. This sequence encodes CSAARTGGFSPLHF. The rearrangement uses TRBV20-1 and TRBJ1-6, with 10 nucleotides matching TRBD1. The V and J ends lost 6 bases and 9 bases, in that order; junction bases with no gene match: 8. Germline lookup yields CDR1 DFQATT and CDR2 SNEGSKA (reference sequence). The length of the CDR3 is 14 residues.

This clonotype was recorded at least ten times. The chain has TRBV5-1 and TRBJ2-7; D is perhaps TRBD2 (5 bases). CDR3 size: 12 residues. CDR1 is SGHRS, CDR2 YFSETQ, per germline. V lost 4 bases to trimming and J lost 4 bases, with 9 bases between them. The CDR3 DNA sequence: TGCGCCAGCAGCGACTACGGTTACGAGCAGTACTTC. Translated: CASSDYGYEQYF.

This clonotype was seen only a few times. This chain uses TRBV10-3 with TRBJ2-7; TRBD1 matches 8 bases. Germline CDR1 and CDR2: ENHRY and SYGVKD. The CDR3 has 15 amino acids. Losses at the gene ends were 0 bases for V and 4 bases for J; bases not matched to a gene: 5. CDR3 in DNA: TGTGCCATCAGTGAGTCTCAGGGGGCAGGGTACGAGCAGTACTTC. Its protein is CAISESQGAGYEQYF.

Concerning this clonotype: One junction end does not reproduce the germline sequence, and a read error may be involved. V and J are TRBV29-1 and TRBJ2-1; 7 bases are a match to TRBD1. Germline V gives CDR1 SQVTM, CDR2 ANQGSEA. The CDR3 has 13 amino acids. The CDR3 sequence: CSVVGTVHNKQFF. The CDR3 DNA is TGCAGCGTTGTCGGGACAGTCCACAATAAGCAGTTCTTC.

This clonotype was picked up a small number of times. This rearrangement joins TRBV6-2 or TRBV6-3 to TRBJ2-7, with a tentative D call TRBD2 (6 bases). V lost 0 bases and J lost 1, with 10 bases in between. The CDR3 is made up of 15 amino acids. From germline, CDR1 is MNHEY and CDR2 SVGEGT. The CDR3 sequence is CASSYSNSGSYEQYF. Written as DNA, the CDR3 is TGTGCCAGCAGTTACTCGAATAGCGGTTCCTACGAGCAGTACTTC.

This chain joins TRBV3-1 and TRBJ2-5, with a possible D match to TRBD2 (6 bases). V lost 2 bases to trimming and J lost 5 bases, with 18 bases between them. Germline CDR1 and CDR2: LGHDT and YNNKEL (reference sequence). This CDR3 has 16 residues. The CDR3 here is CASSQTLASYGETQYF. The CDR3 nucleotides read TGTGCCAGCAGCCAAACCCTAGCGAGCTATGGGGAGACCCAGTACTTC.

The V and J genes are TRBV20-1 and TRBJ2-1; D is unresolved. Germline CDR1 is DFQATT and CDR2 is SNEGSKA (reference sequence). This CDR3 comprises 13 residues. Trimming took off 7 bases at V and 0 bases at J, with 10 bases between the two ends. The CDR3 DNA is TGCAGTGGAAGGTGGCCCTCCTACAATGAGCAGTTCTTC. Its translation is CSGRWPSYNEQFF.

V gene TRBV19 combines with J gene TRBJ2-2; 12 bases are shared with TRBD2. J lost 5 bases, V lost 5 bases, and 9 bases had no gene match. The germline CDR1 and CDR2 sequences are LNHDA and SQIVND (reference sequence). The CDR3 is 17 amino acids. In DNA, the CDR3 is TGTGCCAGTAGTGGATCTAGCGGGGGGGCCGGAACCGGGGAGCTGTTTTTT. It codes for CASSGSSGGAGTGELFF.

This clonotype was seen at least ten times. The rearrangement joins TRBV20-1 to TRBJ2-1; 9 bases are shared with TRBD2. Germline V gives CDR1 DFQATT, CDR2 SNEGSKA (reference sequence). CDR3 length equals 15 residues. V was clipped by 0 bases and J by 4 bases; unmatched bases: 4. The CDR3 is CSARDGGRGYNEQFF. The CDR3 DNA sequence: TGCAGTGCTAGAGATGGCGGGAGGGGGTACAATGAGCAGTTCTTC.

The rearrangement joins TRBV6-2 or TRBV6-3 to TRBJ1-1; no clear D. This CDR3 is 13 amino acids long. Germline CDR1 is MNHEY and CDR2 is SVGEGT. V lost 2 bases and J 5 bases, leaving 9 bases between the germline ends. The CDR3 reads CASSYTSGTEAFF. The CDR3 DNA is TGTGCCAGCAGTTACACTTCCGGGACTGAAGCTTTCTTT.